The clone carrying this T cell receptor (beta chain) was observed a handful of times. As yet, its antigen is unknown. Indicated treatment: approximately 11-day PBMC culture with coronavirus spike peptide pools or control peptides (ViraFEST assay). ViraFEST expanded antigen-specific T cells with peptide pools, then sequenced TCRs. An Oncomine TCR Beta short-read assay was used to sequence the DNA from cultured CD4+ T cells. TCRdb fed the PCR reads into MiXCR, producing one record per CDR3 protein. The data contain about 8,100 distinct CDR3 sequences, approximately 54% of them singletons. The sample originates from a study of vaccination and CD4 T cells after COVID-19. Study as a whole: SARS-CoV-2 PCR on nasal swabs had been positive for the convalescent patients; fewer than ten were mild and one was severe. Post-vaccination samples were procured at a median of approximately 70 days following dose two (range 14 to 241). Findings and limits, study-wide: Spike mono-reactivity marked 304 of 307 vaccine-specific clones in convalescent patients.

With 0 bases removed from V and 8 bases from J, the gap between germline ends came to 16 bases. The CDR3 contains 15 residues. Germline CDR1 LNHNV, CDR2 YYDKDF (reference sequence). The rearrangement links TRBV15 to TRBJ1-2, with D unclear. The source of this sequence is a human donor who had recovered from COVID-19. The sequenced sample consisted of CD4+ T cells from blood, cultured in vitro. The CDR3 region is CATSRDPPGVEGYTF. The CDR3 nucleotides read TGTGCCACCAGCAGAGATCCCCCAGGCGTCGAGGGCTACACCTTC.